The present entry profiles one TCR beta chain with its context. Only in-frame clones appear in the TCRdb table, and some are missing; sequencing was by immunoSEQ multiplex PCR. The table lists a few hundred thousand clones, more than 75% of them singletons, with around 15% in the top ten. The sample belongs to a study of shared clonotypes between healthy human individuals. The CDR3 consists of 15 residues. V gave up 4 bases and J gave up 3 bases, with 17 bases separating them. In germline, CDR1 is SGDLS, CDR2 YYNGEE. The receptor's source is a man aged 18-30 years in good health. The chain couples TRBV9 to TRBJ2-7; TRBD1 might be the D (6 bases). Specimen: memory CD8+ T cells sorted from blood. The sample's subset: CD45RO+ cells pooled with CCR7-negative TemRA cells. The CDR3 sequence: CASSPSGTGSYEQYF. The CDR3 nucleotides read TGTGCCAGCAGCCCCTCGGGAACAGGGAGCTACGAGCAGTACTTC.